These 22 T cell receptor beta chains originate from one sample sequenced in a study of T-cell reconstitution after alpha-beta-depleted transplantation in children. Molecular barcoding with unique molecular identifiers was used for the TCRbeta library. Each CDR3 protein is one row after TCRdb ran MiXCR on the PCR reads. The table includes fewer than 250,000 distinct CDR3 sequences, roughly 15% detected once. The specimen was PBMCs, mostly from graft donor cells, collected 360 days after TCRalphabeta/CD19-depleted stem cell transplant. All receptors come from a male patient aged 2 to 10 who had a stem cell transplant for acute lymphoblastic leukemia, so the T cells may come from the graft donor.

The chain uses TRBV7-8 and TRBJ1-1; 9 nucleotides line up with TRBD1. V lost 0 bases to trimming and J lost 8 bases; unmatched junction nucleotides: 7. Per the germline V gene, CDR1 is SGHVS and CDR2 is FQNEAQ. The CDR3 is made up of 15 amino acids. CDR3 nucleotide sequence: TGTGCCAGCAGCTTAGCGGCACAGGGGGCCGTGGAAGCTTTCTTT. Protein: CASSLAAQGAVEAFF.

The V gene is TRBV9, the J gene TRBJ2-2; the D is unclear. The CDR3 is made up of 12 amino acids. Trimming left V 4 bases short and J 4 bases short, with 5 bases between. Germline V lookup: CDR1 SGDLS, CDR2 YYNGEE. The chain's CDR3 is CASSTPTGELFF. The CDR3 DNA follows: TGTGCCAGCAGCACCCCCACCGGGGAGCTGTTTTTT.

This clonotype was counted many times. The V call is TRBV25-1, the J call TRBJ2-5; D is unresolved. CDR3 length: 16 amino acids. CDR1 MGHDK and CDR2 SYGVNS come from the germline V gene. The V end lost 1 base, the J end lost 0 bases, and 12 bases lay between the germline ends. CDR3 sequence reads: CASSESVRRYQETQYF. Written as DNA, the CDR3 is TGTGCCAGCAGTGAATCGGTGCGGCGTTACCAAGAGACCCAGTACTTC.

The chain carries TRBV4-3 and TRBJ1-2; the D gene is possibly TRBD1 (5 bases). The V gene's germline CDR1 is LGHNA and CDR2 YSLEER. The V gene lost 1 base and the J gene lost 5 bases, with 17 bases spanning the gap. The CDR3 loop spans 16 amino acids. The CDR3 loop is CASSQVRGQGLYGYTF. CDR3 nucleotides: TGCGCCAGCAGCCAAGTACGGGGCCAGGGATTATATGGCTACACCTTC.

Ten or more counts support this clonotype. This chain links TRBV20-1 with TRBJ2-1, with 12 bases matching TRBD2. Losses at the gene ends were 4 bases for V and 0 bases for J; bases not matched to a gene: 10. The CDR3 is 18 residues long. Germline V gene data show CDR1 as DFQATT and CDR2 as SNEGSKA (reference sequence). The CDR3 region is CSATLLAGGLNSYNEQFF. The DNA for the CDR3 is TGCAGTGCTACCCTACTAGCGGGGGGCCTTAACTCCTACAATGAGCAGTTCTTC.

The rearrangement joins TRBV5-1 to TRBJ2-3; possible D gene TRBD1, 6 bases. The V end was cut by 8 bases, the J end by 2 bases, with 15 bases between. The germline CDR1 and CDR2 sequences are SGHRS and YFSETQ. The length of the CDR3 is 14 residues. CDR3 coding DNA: TGCGCCAGTAAACAAGGGGGTACCACAGATACGCAGTATTTT. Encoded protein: CASKQGGTTDTQYF.

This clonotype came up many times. The CDR3 nucleotides are TGCAGTGCAGTCGGGAGGGAGGTTAATGAGCAGTTCTTC. Its protein is CSAVGREVNEQFF. The chain joins TRBV20-1 to TRBJ2-1; the match to TRBD2 covers 8 bases. Germline CDR1 is DFQATT and CDR2 is SNEGSKA (reference sequence). This CDR3 contains 13 residues. Trimming cost V 6 bases and J 7 bases; bases outside gene matches: 8.

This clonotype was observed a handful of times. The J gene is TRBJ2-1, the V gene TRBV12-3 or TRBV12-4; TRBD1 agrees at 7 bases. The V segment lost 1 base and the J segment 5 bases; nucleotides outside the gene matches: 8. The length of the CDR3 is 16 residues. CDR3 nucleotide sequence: TGTGCCAGCAGTTTAGACAGGGGACAAGGGAACAATGAGCAGTTCTTC. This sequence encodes CASSLDRGQGNNEQFF.

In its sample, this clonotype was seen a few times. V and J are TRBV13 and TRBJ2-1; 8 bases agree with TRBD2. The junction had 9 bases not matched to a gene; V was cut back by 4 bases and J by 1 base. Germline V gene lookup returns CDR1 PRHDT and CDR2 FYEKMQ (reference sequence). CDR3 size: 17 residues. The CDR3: CASSSPNGGGSYNEQFF. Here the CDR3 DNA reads TGTGCCAGCAGCTCCCCTAACGGGGGGGGATCCTACAATGAGCAGTTCTTC.

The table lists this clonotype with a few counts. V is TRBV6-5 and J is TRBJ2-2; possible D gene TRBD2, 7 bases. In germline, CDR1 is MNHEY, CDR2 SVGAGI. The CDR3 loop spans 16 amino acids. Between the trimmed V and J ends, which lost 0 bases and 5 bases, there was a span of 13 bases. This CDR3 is CASSYSGGRRTGELFF. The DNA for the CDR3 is TGTGCCAGCAGTTACTCCGGGGGGCGCCGGACCGGGGAGCTGTTTTTT.

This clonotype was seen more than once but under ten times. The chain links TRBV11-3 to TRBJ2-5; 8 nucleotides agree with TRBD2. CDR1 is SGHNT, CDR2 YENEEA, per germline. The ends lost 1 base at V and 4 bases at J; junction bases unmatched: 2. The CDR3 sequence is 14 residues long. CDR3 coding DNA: TGTGCCAGCAGCTTAGTAGCGGGGTCAGAGACCCAGTACTTC. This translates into CASSLVAGSETQYF.

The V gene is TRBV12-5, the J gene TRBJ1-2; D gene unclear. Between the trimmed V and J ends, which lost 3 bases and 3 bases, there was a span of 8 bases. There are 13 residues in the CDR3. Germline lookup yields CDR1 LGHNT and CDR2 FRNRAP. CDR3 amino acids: CASGFVKDYGYTF. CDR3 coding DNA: TGTGCTAGTGGTTTTGTGAAGGACTATGGCTACACCTTC.

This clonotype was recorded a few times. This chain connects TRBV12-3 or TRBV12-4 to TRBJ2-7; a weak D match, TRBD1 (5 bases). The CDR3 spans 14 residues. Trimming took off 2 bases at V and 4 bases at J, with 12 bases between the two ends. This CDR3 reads CASSLKGQRYEQYF. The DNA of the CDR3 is TGTGCCAGCAGTTTAAAGGGGCAGCGATACGAGCAGTACTTC.

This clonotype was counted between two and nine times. DNA for the CDR3: TGCAGCGTCGCCGGGACAGCTCCCCCCGAGCAGTACTTC. It specifies CSVAGTAPPEQYF. The chain combines TRBV29-1 with TRBJ2-7; 7 nucleotides agree with TRBD1. The CDR3 totals 13 residues. CDR1 SQVTM and CDR2 ANQGSEA come from the germline V gene. Unmatched junction bases numbered 11, after V lost 6 bases and J lost 6 bases.

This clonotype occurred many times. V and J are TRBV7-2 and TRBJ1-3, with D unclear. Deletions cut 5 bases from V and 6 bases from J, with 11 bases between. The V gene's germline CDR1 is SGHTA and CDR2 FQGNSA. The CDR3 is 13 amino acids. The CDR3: CASSPVRLNTIYF. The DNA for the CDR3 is TGTGCCAGCAGCCCCGTACGGTTAAACACCATATATTTT.

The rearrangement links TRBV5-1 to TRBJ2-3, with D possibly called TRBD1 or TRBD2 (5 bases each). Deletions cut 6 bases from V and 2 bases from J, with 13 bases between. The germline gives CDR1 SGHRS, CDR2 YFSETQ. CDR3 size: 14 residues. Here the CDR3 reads CASIAGAATDTQYF. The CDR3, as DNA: TGCGCCAGCATTGCCGGGGCGGCCACAGATACGCAGTATTTT.

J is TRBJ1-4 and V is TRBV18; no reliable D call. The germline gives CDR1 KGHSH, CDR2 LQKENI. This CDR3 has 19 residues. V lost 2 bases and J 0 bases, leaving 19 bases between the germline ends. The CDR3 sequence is CASSPLGQQQYATNEKLFF. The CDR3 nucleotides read TGTGCCAGCTCACCATTAGGTCAGCAGCAGTATGCAACTAATGAAAAACTGTTTTTT.

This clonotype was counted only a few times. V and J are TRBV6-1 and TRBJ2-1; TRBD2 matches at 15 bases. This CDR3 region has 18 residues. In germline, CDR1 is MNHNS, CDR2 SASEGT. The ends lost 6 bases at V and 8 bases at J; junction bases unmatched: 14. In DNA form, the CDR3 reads TGTGCCAGCAGCCCTATCGGACTAGCGGGGGGGTGGGCCGATGAGCAGTTCTTC. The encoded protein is CASSPIGLAGGWADEQFF.

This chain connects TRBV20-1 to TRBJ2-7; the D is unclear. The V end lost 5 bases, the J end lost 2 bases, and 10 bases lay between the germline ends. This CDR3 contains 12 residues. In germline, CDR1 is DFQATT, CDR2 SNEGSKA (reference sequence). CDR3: CSAHDGTYEQYF. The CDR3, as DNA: TGCAGTGCTCACGACGGAACCTACGAGCAGTACTTC.

The CDR3 nucleotides are TGCGCCAGCAGGATGTTAGCTAACTATGGCTACACCTTC. This encodes CASRMLANYGYTF. The V and J genes are TRBV10-2 and TRBJ1-2; D is uncertain. CDR1 WSHSY and CDR2 SAAADI come from the germline V gene. The CDR3 sequence is 13 residues long. V was shortened by 6 bases and J by 0 bases, with 8 bases between the two germline ends.

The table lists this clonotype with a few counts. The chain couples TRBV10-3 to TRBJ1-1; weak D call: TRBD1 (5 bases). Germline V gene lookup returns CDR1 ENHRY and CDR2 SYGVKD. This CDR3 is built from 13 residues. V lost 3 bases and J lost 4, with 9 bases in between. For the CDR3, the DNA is TGTGCCATCAGTGACGGGGGACTCACTGAAGCTTTCTTT. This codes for CAISDGGLTEAFF.

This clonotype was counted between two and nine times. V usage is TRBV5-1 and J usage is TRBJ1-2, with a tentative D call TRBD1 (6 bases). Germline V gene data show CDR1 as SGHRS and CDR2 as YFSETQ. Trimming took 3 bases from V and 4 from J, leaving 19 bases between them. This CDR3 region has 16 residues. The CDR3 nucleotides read TGCGCCAGCAGCTATCAAACAGGGCCGGGGGGCTATGGCTACACCTTC. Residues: CASSYQTGPGGYGYTF. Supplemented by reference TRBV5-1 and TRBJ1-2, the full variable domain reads KAGVTQTPRYLIKTRGQQVTLSCSPISGHRSVSWYQQTPGQGLQFLFEYFSETQRNKGNFPGRFSGRQFSNSRSEMNVSTLELGDSALYLCASSYQTGPGGYGYTFGSGTRLTVV.